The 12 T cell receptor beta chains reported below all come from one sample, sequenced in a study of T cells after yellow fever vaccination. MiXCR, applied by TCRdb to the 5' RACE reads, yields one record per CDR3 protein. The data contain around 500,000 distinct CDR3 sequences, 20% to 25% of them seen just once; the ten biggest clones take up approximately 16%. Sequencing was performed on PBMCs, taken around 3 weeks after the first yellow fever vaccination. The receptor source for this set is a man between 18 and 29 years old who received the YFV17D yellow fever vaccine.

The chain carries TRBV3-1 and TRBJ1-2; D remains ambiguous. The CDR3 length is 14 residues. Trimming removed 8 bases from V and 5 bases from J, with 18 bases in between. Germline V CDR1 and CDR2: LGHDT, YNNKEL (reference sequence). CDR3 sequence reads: CASSAVTALYGYTF. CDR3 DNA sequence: TGTGCCAGCTCAGCTGTGACGGCCCTTTATGGCTACACCTTC.

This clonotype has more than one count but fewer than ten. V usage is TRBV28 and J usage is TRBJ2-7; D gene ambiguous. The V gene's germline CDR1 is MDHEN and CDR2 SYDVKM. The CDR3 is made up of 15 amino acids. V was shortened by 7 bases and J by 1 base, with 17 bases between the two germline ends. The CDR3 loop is CASTDDGYSSYEQYV. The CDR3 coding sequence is TGTGCCAGCACCGACGACGGATATTCTTCCTACGAGCAGTACGTC.

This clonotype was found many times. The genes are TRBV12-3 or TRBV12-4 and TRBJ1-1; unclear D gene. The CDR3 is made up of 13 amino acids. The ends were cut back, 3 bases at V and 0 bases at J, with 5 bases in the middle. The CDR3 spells CASSFDVNTEAFF. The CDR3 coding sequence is TGTGCCAGCAGTTTCGATGTGAACACTGAAGCTTTCTTT.

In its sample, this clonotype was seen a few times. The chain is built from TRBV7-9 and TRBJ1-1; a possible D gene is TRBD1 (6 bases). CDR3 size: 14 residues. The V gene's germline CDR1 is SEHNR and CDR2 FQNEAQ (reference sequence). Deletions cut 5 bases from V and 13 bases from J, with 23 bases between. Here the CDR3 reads CASSPTTGGLRLFF. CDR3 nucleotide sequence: TGTGCCAGCAGCCCGACGACAGGAGGCTTAAGACTTTTCTTT.

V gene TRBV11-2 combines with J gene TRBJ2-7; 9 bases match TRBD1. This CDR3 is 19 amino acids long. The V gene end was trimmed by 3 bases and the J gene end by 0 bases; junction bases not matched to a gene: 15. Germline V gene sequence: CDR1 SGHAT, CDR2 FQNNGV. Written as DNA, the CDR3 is TGTGCCAGCAGCTTGTACAGGGGGCTTCGCCCTTTACCCTCCTACGAGCAGTACTTC. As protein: CASSLYRGLRPLPSYEQYF. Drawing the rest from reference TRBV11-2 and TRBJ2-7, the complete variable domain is EAGVAQSPRYKIIEKRQSVAFWCNPISGHATLYWYQQILGQGPKLLIQFQNNGVVDDSQLPKDRFSAERLKGVDSTLKIQPAKLEDSAVYLCASSLYRGLRPLPSYEQYFGPGTRLTVT.

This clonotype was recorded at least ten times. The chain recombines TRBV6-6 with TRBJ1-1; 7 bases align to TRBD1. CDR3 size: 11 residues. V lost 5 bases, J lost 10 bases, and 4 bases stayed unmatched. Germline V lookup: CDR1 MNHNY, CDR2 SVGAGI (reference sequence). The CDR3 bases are TGTGCCAGCAGTCCACAGGGGACAGCTTTCTTT. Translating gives CASSPQGTAFF.

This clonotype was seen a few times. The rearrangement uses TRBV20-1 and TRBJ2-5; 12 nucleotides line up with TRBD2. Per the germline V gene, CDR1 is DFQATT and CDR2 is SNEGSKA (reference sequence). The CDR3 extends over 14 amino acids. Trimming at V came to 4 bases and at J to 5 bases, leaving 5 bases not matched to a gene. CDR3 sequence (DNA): TGCAGTGCTACTAGCGGGGGGGCCACGGAGACCCAGTACTTC. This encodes CSATSGGATETQYF.

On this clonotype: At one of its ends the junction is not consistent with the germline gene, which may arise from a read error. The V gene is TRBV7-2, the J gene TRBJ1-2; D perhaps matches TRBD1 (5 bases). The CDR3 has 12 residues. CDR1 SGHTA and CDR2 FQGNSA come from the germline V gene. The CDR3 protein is CASSPIGQGVDF. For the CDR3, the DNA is TGTGCCAGCAGCCCTATAGGGCAGGGAGTAGACTTC. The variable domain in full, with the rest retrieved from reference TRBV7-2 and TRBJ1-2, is GAGVSQSPSNKVTEKGKDVELRCDPISGHTALYWYRQSLGQGLEFLIYFQGNSAPDKSGLPSDRFSAERTGGSVSTLTIQRTQQEDSAVYLCASSPIGQGVDFGSGTRLTVV.

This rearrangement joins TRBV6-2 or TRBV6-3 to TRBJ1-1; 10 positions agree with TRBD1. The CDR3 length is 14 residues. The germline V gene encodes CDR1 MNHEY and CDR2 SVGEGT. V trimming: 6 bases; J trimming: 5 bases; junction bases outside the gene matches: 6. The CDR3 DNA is TGTGCCAGCAGGCTCCGGGACAGGGGAACTGAAGCTTTCTTT. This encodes CASRLRDRGTEAFF.

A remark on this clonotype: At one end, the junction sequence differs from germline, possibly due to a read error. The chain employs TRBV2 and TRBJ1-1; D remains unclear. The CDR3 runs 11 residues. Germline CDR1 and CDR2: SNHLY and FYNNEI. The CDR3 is CASRRDTEALF. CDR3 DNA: TGTGCCAGTAGAAGAGACACTGAAGCTCTCTTT.

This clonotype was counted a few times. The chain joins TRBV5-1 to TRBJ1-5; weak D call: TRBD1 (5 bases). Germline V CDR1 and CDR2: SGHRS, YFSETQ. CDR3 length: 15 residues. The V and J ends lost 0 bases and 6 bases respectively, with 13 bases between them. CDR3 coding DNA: TGCGCCAGCAGCTTGGACGGGGGGAGTTTTCAGCCCCAGCATTTT. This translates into CASSLDGGSFQPQHF.

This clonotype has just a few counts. CDR3 amino acids: CASSSGQGKETQYF. The DNA of the CDR3 is TGCGCCAGCAGCTCTGGACAGGGGAAAGAGACCCAGTACTTC. V usage is TRBV4-3 and J usage is TRBJ2-5; 9 bases are a match to TRBD1. The CDR3 extends over 14 amino acids. V was pared by 5 bases and J by 3 bases, with 4 bases of the junction left unmatched. In germline, CDR1 is LGHNA, CDR2 YSLEER.